The present entry profiles one T cell receptor beta chain with its context. The antigen is not known. This sample is drawn from a study of regulatory T cells. Whole-study findings and limits: Hydrophobic residues at CDR3 positions 6 and 7 were enriched in conventional CD4+ T cells of CD3G-deficient patients.

The PCR used 52 TRBV and 13 TRBJ primers. The data were produced by immunoSEQ multiplex PCR, yet TCRdb's version contains in-frame clones alone and is incomplete. The sample contains over 20,000 clones, around nine tenths of which appear only once. Patients aged 2 to 39 years had fewer naive T cells. CD4+ cells were sorted into CD25-high CD127-low regulatory cells and CD25-low CD127-high conventional cells. The V gene end was trimmed by 8 bases and the J gene end by 7 bases; junction bases not matched to a gene: 8. The CDR3 has 14 amino acids. Looked up from germline, CDR1 is SEHNR and CDR2 is FQNEAQ (reference sequence).

The genes are TRBV7-9 and TRBJ2-1, with 10 bases matching TRBD2. The specimen sequenced was conventional CD4+ T cells sorted from blood. The receptor was derived from a child aged 5 to 17 with CD3G deficiency. The CDR3 region has the DNA TGTGCCAGCGCTAGCGGGAGTACGGGGAATGAGCAGTTCTTC. It encodes CASASGSTGNEQFF.